The clone carrying this T cell receptor beta chain was seen many times. Its specificity is not known. Germline V gene data show CDR1 as SNHLY and CDR2 as FYNNEI. V dropped 4 bases and J dropped 0 bases, with 10 bases sitting between them. The CDR3 is 15 residues long. This record comes from a study of Graves' ophthalmopathy and Graves' hyperthyroidism. Whole-study context: Ahead of any treatment, peripheral blood was obtained at the initial diagnosis.

General observations from the study: The blood repertoire also included most expanded thyroid clonotypes above 0.001 frequency. Cross-validated, the 13-signature model showed 87.88%/81.08% sensitivity/specificity, and 80%/75% in the test set.

Ophthalmopathy was moderately-to-severely active, CAS at least 3, NOSPECS at least 4, lasting under 3 months. TCR beta CDR3 amplification used RNA transcripts. Following a first-round RT-PCR that used HTBI primers, a second-round multiplex PCR was carried out. MiXCR, run by TCRdb on the multiplex PCR reads, gives a single entry per CDR3 protein. The repertoire holds almost 750,000 distinct CDR3 sequences, with roughly 41% as singletons. The source of this sequence is an adult man with Graves' ophthalmopathy. The chain combines TRBV2 with TRBJ1-3, with D hard to call. Material for sequencing was peripheral blood. This chain's CDR3 is CASSGLQYSGNTIYF. The CDR3 DNA is TGTGCCAGCAGTGGTCTTCAGTACTCTGGAAACACCATATATTTT.